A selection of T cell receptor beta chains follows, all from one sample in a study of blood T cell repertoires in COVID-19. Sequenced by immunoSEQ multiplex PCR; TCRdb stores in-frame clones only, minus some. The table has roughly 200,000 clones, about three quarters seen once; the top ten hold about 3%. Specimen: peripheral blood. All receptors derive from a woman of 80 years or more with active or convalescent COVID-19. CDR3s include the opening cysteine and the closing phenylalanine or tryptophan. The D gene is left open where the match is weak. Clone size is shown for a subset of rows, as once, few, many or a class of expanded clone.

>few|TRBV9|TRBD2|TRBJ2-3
TGTGCCAGCAGCCCAACTAGCGGGATTGTCTACGATACGCAGTATTTT
CASSPTSGIVYDTQYF
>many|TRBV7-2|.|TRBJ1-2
TGTGCCAGCAGCAAGACAGGAAAAAGCTATGGCTACACCTTC
CASSKTGKSYGYTF
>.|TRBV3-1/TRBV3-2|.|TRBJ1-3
TGTGCCAGCAGCCCCTCCCCGTCTGGAAACACCATATATTTT
CASSPSPSGNTIYF
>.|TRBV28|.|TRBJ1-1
TGTGCCAGCAGACCATCTCACAGGAACACTGAAGCTTTCTTT
CASRPSHRNTEAFF
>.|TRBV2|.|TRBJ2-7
TGTGCCAGCAGCTTGAGTTCCGAGCAGTACTTC
CASSLSSEQYF
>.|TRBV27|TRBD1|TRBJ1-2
TGTGCCAGCAGTTTATCGTGGAGGCAGGGGGAGGAAAACACCTTC
CASSLSWRQGEENTF
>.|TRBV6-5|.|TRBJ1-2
TGTGCCAGCAGCCACGGTCCACTCTATGGCTACACCTTC
CASSHGPLYGYTF
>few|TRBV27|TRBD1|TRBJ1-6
TGTGCCAGCAGTTTTGGGACAGGGGGTAATTCACCCCTCCACTTT
CASSFGTGGNSPLHF
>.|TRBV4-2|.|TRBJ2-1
TGTGCCAGCAGCCAACGTCCCGCGGGTGAGCAGTTCTTC
CASSQRPAGEQFF
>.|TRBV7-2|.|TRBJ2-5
TGTGCCAGCAGCTTAGGGTTAGCGGAGACCCAGTACTTC
CASSLGLAETQYF
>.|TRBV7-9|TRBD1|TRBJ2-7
TGTGCCAGCAGCTTCTACTCTTTGGCAGGGGGCGAGCAGTACTTC
CASSFYSLAGGEQYF
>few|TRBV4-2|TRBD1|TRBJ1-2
TGTGCCAGCAGCCAAGATCACAGGGGTATCGGTCGTGGCTACACCTTC
CASSQDHRGIGRGYTF
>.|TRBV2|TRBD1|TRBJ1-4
TGTGCCAGCAGTGTAGGACAGGGGAATGAAAAACTGTTTTTT
CASSVGQGNEKLFF
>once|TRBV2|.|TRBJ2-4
TGTGCCAGCAGGGAAGGGGCCCGGGGGTACTTC
CASREGARGYF
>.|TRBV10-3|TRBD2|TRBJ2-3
TGTGCCGTCCAAGGTCAGGAGCGGGGAAGCACAGATACGCAGTATTTT
CAVQGQERGSTDTQYF
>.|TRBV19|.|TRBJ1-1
TGTGCCAGCAGGGATTCGGACACTGAAGCTTTCTTT
CASRDSDTEAFF
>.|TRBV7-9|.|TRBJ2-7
TGTGCCAGCAGCCCCGCCGGGAGCTCCTACGAGCAGTACTTC
CASSPAGSSYEQYF
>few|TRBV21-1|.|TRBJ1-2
TGTGCCAGCAGCACCCTACCCAGGGGTGCCTATGGCTACACCTTC
CASSTLPRGAYGYTF
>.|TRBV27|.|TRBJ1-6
TGTGCCAGCAGTTTATTTCCCAGGGCCTCCTATAATTCACCCCTCCACTTT
CASSLFPRASYNSPLHF
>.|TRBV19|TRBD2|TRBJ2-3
TGTGCCAGTAGCCCTTTCCTCCGGACTAGCGGGGTTTGGGCCCCGGGGTCAGATACGCAGTATTTT
CASSPFLRTSGVWAPGSDTQYF
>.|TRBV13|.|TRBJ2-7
TGTGCCAGCAGCTTACGGCCGAGGGACACCGACGAGCAGTACTTC
CASSLRPRDTDEQYF
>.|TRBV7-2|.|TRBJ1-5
TGTGCCAGCAGGTCCTCCCTCAATCAGCCCCAGCATTTT
CASRSSLNQPQHF